These T cell receptor beta chains were read from a single sample in a study of cytomegalovirus exposure and HLA in healthy donors. The table came from immunoSEQ multiplex PCR; TCRdb's copy has only in-frame clones and leaves some out. The data contain about 160,000 clones, about 96% of them singletons. Sequences were obtained from PBMCs. Every receptor here comes from a woman aged 18-30 years in good health and CMV-seronegative. Both conserved end residues are part of each CDR3. Each record gives: clone size, V gene, D gene, J gene, CDR3 protein, CDR3 DNA. A D gene is named only where the DNA matches it firmly. Expanded clones are given a class, and other clones once, few, many or no size at all.

>-|TRBV7-2|-|TRBJ2-1
CASSFVGTNYNEQFF
TGTGCCAGCAGCTTCGTGGGGACAAATTACAATGAGCAGTTCTTC
>-|TRBV19|TRBD1|TRBJ1-2
CASSRGTGKRSNYGYTF
TGTGCCAGTAGCCGGGGGACAGGGAAAAGATCTAACTATGGCTACACCTTC
>once|TRBV7-8|TRBD2|TRBJ2-7
CASSLPSGAYEQYF
TGTGCCAGCAGCTTACCTAGCGGGGCCTACGAGCAGTACTTC
>-|TRBV6-5|-|TRBJ1-4
CASKTSPSGEKLFF
TGTGCCAGCAAAACCTCCCCAAGCGGTGAAAAACTGTTTTTT
>-|TRBV27|TRBD2|TRBJ2-7
CASSFQGLAIYEQYF
TGTGCCAGCAGTTTCCAGGGACTAGCGATCTACGAGCAGTACTTC
>-|TRBV7-9|-|TRBJ1-1
CASSGLRGAEAFF
TGTGCCAGCAGCGGACTACGGGGGGCTGAAGCTTTCTTT
>-|TRBV5-6|TRBD1|TRBJ1-5
CASSSDRGGNQPQHF
TGTGCCAGCAGCTCGGACAGGGGTGGCAATCAGCCCCAGCATTTT
>-|TRBV5-4|TRBD1|TRBJ2-7
CASSPPNRQGNSYEQYF
TGTGCCAGCAGCCCACCCAACCGACAGGGGAATTCCTACGAGCAGTACTTC
>-|TRBV6-6|TRBD2|TRBJ2-1
CASSYGGGGTYNEQFF
TGTGCCAGCAGTTACGGTGGCGGGGGAACCTACAATGAGCAGTTCTTC
>-|TRBV27|-|TRBJ1-2
CASWTPPHGYTF
TGTGCCAGCTGGACACCCCCTCATGGCTACACCTTC
>once|TRBV1|-|TRBJ2-7
CTSSLHSRVREQYF
TGCACCAGCAGCCTACATTCACGGGTCCGTGAGCAGTACTTC
>-|TRBV21-1|-|TRBJ2-3
CASSQDNSGQTTDTQYF
TGTGCCAGCAGCCAAGATAACTCGGGACAGACTACAGATACGCAGTATTTT
>-|TRBV5-1|-|TRBJ2-1
CASSADTYNEQFF
TGCGCCAGCAGCGCAGACACATACAATGAGCAGTTCTTC
>-|TRBV7-2|-|TRBJ2-5
CASSLDSQGGTQYF
TGTGCCAGCAGCTTAGATAGCCAGGGAGGGACCCAGTACTTC
>once|TRBV28|TRBD1|TRBJ2-7
CASSLDRDYEQYF
TGTGCCAGCAGTCTTGACAGGGACTACGAGCAGTACTTC
>-|TRBV7-5|-|TRBJ1-2
CARSPDRNYGYTF
TGTGCCAGAAGCCCGGACAGGAACTATGGCTACACCTTC
>-|TRBV14|TRBD2|TRBJ2-5
CASSHDTSGGQRPQETQYF
TGTGCCAGCAGCCACGACACTAGCGGGGGGCAAAGACCCCAAGAGACCCAGTACTTC
>once|TRBV30|TRBD1|TRBJ2-7
CAWSSPGGAFHEQYF
TGTGCCTGGAGTAGTCCAGGGGGCGCGTTCCACGAGCAGTACTTC
>-|TRBV2|-|TRBJ1-3
CASSESFTGSGNTIYF
TGTGCCAGCAGTGAAAGTTTTACAGGGTCTGGAAACACCATATATTTT
>-|TRBV5-1|-|TRBJ2-5
CASSAEGRGETQYF
TGCGCCAGCAGCGCCGAAGGTAGGGGGGAGACCCAGTACTTC
>-|TRBV5-4|TRBD1|TRBJ1-2
CASRPGGLYGYTF
TGTGCCAGCAGGCCAGGGGGCCTATATGGCTACACCTTC
>-|TRBV6-5|TRBD1|TRBJ2-7
CASSPDRVEQYF
TGTGCCAGCAGCCCGGACAGGGTCGAGCAGTACTTC
>-|TRBV30|TRBD1|TRBJ2-1
CAWSGGGESNEQFF
TGTGCCTGGAGTGGAGGGGGCGAGTCGAATGAGCAGTTCTTC
>-|TRBV7-9|TRBD2|TRBJ2-1
CASSLLAGEKFF
TGTGCCAGCAGCTTACTAGCGGGGGAAAAGTTCTTC
>-|TRBV5-4|-|TRBJ2-2
CASSSLTGELFF
TGTGCCAGCAGCTCACTCACCGGGGAGCTGTTTTTT
>-|TRBV27|-|TRBJ2-1
CASSLSAGEQFF
TGTGCCAGCAGTTTATCGGCGGGTGAGCAGTTCTTC
>-|TRBV7-8|-|TRBJ2-7
CASSFNGGTGAQYF
TGTGCCAGCAGCTTTAACGGGGGGACAGGAGCCCAGTACTTC
>-|TRBV15|-|TRBJ2-5
CATSRTISGAGETQYF
TGTGCCACCAGCAGAACGATTTCGGGAGCAGGGGAGACCCAGTACTTC
>once|TRBV19|-|TRBJ1-4
CASSPRGGATNEKLFF
TGTGCCAGTAGTCCGAGGGGAGGTGCAACTAATGAAAAACTGTTTTTT
>-|TRBV6-1|TRBD1|TRBJ2-1
CASLRDRGPPEQFF
TGTGCCAGCCTGCGGGACAGGGGGCCCCCTGAGCAGTTCTTC
>few|TRBV4-1|TRBD1|TRBJ1-2
CASSVQGAGGYTF
TGCGCCAGCAGCGTCCAGGGGGCGGGTGGCTACACCTTC
>-|TRBV25-1|-|TRBJ1-5
CASSEGAGPQHF
TGTGCCAGCAGTGAAGGGGCCGGCCCCCAGCATTTT
>-|TRBV6-5|-|TRBJ1-1
CASSPSQGHTEAFF
TGTGCCAGCAGCCCTAGTCAGGGGCACACTGAAGCTTTCTTT
>-|TRBV4-3|-|TRBJ1-5
CASSQNTDQPQHF
TGCGCCAGCAGCCAAAACACCGATCAGCCCCAGCATTTT
>-|TRBV6-5|TRBD1|TRBJ1-1
CASSDRGRFSEAFF
TGTGCCAGCAGTGACAGGGGGCGCTTCTCTGAAGCTTTCTTT
>-|TRBV2|-|TRBJ1-1
CASTRTANSEAFF
TGTGCCAGCACTCGGACAGCCAATTCTGAAGCTTTCTTT
>-|TRBV6-5|-|TRBJ2-3
CASSLTSTDTQYF
TGTGCCAGCAGCTTGACTAGCACAGATACGCAGTATTTT
>-|TRBV6-5|-|TRBJ1-2
CASSYDRSSGDGYTF
TGTGCCAGCAGTTACGATCGATCGTCGGGGGATGGCTACACCTTC
>-|TRBV27|-|TRBJ2-7
CASSSGLGEQYF
TGTGCCAGCAGTAGCGGCTTGGGCGAGCAGTACTTC
>-|TRBV11-2|-|TRBJ1-1
CASSLGAPEAFF
TGTGCCAGCAGCTTAGGCGCACCTGAAGCTTTCTTT